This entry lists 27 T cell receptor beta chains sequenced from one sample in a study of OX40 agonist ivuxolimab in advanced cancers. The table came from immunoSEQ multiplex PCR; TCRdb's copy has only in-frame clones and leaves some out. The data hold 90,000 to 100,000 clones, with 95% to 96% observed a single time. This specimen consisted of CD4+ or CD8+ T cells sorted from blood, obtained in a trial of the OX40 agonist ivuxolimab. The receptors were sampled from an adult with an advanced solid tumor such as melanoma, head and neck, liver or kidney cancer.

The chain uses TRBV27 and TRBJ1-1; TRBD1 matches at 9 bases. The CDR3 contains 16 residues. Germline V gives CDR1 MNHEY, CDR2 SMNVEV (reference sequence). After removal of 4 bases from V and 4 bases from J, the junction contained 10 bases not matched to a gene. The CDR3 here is CASSYGAGTGSTEAFF. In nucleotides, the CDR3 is TGTGCCAGCAGTTATGGGGCCGGGACAGGGAGCACTGAAGCTTTCTTT.

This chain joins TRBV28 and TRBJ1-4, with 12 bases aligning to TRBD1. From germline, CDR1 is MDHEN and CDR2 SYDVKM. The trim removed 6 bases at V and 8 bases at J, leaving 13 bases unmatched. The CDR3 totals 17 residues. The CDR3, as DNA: TGTGCCAGCAGCTTGCCTCCGGGGACAGGGGGCGAGGAAAAACTGTTTTTT. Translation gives CASSLPPGTGGEEKLFF.

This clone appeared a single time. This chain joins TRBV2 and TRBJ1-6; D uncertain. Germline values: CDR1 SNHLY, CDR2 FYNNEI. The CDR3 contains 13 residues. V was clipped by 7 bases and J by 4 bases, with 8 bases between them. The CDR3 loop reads CASTERYNSPLHF. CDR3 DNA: TGTGCCAGCACCGAAAGGTATAATTCACCCCTCCACTTT. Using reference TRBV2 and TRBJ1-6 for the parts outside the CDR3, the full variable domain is EPEVTQTPSHQVTQMGQEVILRCVPISNHLYFYWYRQILGQKVEFLVSFYNNEISEKSEIFDDQFSVERPDGSNFTLKIRSTKLEDSAMYFCASTERYNSPLHFGNGTRLTVT.

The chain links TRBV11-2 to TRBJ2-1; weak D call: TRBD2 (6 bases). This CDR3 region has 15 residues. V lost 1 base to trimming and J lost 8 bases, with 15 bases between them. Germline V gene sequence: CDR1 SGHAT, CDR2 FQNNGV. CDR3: CASSLGRGGIDEQFF. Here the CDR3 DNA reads TGTGCCAGCAGCTTAGGTCGAGGAGGGATCGATGAGCAGTTCTTC.

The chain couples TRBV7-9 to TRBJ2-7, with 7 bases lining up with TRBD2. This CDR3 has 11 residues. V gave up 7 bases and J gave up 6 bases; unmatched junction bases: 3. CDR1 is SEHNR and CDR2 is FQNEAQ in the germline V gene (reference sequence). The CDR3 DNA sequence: TGTGCCAGCATCTGGGGGGGCGAGCAGTACTTC. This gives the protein CASIWGGEQYF.

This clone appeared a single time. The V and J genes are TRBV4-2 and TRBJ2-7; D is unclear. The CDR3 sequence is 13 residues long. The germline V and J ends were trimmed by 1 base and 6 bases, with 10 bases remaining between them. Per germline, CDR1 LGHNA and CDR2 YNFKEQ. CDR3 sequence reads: CASSQGRSIEQYF. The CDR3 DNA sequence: TGTGCCAGCAGCCAAGGAAGGAGTATCGAGCAGTACTTC.

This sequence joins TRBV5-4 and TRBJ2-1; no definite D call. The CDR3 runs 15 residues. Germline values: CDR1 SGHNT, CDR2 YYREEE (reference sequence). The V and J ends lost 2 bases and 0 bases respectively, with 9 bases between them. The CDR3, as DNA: TGTGCCAGCAGCTTAGGGCGGAGCTCCTACAATGAGCAGTTCTTC. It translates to CASSLGRSSYNEQFF.

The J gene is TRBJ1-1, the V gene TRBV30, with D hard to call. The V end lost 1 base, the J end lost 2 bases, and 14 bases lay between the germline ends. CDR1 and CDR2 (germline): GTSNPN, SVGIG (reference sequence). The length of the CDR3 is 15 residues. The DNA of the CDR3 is TGTGCCTGGAGTGGGGCGGAAGACGAAAACACTGAAGCTTTCTTT. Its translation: CAWSGAEDENTEAFF.

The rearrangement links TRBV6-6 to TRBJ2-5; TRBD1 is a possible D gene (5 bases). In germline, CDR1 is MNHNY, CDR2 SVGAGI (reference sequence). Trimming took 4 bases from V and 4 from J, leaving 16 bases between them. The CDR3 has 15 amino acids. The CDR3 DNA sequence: TGTGCCAGCAGTTCCAATCCAGGGCCGGGAGAGACCCAGTACTTC. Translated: CASSSNPGPGETQYF.

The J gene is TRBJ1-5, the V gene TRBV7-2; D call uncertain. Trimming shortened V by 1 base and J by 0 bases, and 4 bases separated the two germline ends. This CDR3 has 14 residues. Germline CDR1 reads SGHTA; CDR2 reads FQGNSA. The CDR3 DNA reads TGTGCCAGCAGCTTAGTCGGTAGCAATCAGCCCCAGCATTTT. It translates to CASSLVGSNQPQHF.

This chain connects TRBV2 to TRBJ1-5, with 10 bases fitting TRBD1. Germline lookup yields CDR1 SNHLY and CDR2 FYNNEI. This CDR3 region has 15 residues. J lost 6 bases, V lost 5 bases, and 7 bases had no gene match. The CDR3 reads CASSPGTGVGQPQHF. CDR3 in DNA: TGTGCCAGCAGTCCCGGGACAGGGGTTGGTCAGCCCCAGCATTTT.

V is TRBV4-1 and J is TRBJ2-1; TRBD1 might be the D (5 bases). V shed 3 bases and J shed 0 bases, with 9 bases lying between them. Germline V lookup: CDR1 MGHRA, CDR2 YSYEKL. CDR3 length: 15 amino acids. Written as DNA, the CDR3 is TGCGCCAGCAGCCACACGGACAACTCCTACAATGAGCAGTTCTTC. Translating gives CASSHTDNSYNEQFF.

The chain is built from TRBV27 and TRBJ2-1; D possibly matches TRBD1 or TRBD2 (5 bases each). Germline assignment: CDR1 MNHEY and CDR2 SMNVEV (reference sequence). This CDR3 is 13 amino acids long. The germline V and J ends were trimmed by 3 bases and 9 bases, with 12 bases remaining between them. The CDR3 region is CASSFGTASEQFF. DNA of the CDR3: TGTGCCAGCAGTTTCGGGACGGCTTCTGAGCAGTTCTTC.

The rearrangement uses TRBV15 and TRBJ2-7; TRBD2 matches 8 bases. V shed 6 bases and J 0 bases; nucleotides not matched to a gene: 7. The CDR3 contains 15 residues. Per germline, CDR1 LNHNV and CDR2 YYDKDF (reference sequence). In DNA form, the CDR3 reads TGTGCCACCAGTCCGACTAGCGACAGCTCCTACGAGCAGTACTTC. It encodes CATSPTSDSSYEQYF.

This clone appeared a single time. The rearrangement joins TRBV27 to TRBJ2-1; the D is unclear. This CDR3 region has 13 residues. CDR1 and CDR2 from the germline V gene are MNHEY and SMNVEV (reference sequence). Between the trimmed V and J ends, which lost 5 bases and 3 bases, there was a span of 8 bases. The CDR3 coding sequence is TGTGCCAGCAGTCCAGATGACTACAATGAGCAGTTCTTC. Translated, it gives CASSPDDYNEQFF.

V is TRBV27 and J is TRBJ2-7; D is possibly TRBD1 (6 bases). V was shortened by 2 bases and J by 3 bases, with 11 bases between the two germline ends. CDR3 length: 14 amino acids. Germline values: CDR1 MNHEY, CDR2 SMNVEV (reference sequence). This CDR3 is CASSLQGHNYEQYF. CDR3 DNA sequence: TGTGCCAGCAGTTTACAGGGACACAACTACGAGCAGTACTTC.

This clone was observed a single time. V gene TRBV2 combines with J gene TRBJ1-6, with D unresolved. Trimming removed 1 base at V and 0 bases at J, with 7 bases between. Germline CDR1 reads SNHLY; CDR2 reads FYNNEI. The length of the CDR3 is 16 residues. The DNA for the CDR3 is TGTGCCAGCAGTGAAGTGCAAAGCTCCTATAATTCACCCCTCCACTTT. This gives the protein CASSEVQSSYNSPLHF.

CDR3 sequence reads: CASSWATGTYEQYF. The CDR3 DNA sequence: TGCGCCAGCAGCTGGGCCACAGGGACCTACGAGCAGTACTTC. This chain links TRBV5-1 with TRBJ2-7; TRBD1 is a possible D gene (6 bases). The CDR3 spans 14 residues. V was pared by 3 bases and J by 2 bases, with 12 bases between. Germline CDR1 SGHRS, CDR2 YFSETQ. Full variable domain (outside the CDR3, taken from reference TRBV5-1 and TRBJ2-7): KAGVTQTPRYLIKTRGQQVTLSCSPISGHRSVSWYQQTPGQGLQFLFEYFSETQRNKGNFPGRFSGRQFSNSRSEMNVSTLELGDSALYLCASSWATGTYEQYFGPGTRLTVT.

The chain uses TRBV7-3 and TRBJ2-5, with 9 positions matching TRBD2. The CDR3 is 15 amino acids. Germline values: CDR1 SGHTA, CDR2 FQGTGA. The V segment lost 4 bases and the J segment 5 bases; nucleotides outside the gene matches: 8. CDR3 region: CASSSLAGATETQYF. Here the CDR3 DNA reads TGTGCCAGCAGCTCTTTAGCGGGGGCTACGGAGACCCAGTACTTC.

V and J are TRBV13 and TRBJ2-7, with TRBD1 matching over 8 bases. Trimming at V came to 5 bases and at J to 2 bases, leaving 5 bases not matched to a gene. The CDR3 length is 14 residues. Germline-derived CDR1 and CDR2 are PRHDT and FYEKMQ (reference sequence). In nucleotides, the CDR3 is TGTGCCAGCAGCCCTTGGACAGGGACCTACGAGCAGTACTTC. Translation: CASSPWTGTYEQYF.

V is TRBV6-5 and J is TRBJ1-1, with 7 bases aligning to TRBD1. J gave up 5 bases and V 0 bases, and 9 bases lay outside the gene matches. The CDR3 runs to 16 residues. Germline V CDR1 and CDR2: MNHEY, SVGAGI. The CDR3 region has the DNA TGTGCCAGCAGTTACTCGAAGGTCAGGGGGGGAACTGAAGCTTTCTTT. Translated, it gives CASSYSKVRGGTEAFF.

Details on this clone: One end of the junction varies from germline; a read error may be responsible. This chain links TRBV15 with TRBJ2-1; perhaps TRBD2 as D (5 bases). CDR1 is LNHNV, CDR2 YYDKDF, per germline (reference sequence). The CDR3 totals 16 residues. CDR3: CATSGEASGAYNEQFF. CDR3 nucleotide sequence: TGTGCCACCAGCGGAGAGGCCAGCGGCGCCTACAATGAGCAGTTCTTC. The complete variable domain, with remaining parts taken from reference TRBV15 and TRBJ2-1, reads DAMVIQNPRYQVTQFGKPVTLSCSQTLNHNVMYWYQQKSSQAPKLLFHYYDKDFNNEADTPDNFQSRRPNTSFCFLDIRSPGLGDTAMYLCATSGEASGAYNEQFFGPGTRLTVL.

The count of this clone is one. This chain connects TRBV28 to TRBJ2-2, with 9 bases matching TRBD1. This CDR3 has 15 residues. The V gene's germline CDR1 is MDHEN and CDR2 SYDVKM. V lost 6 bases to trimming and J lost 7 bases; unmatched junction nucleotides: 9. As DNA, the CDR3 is TGTGCCAGCAGATGGGAACAGGGGGCGATCGGGGAGCTGTTTTTT. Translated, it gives CASRWEQGAIGELFF.

The CDR3 is CASSDPVINTEAFF. DNA for the CDR3: TGTGCCAGCAGTGATCCAGTGATAAACACTGAAGCTTTCTTT. J is TRBJ1-1 and V is TRBV6-1, with unresolved D. The CDR3 is 14 amino acids. The germline gives CDR1 MNHNS, CDR2 SASEGT. Deletions cut 3 bases from V and 2 bases from J, with 10 bases between.

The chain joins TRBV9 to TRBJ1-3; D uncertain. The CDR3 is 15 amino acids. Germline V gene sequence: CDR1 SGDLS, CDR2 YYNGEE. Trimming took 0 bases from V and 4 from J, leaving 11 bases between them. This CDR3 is CASSVGAGEGNTIYF. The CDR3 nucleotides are TGTGCCAGCAGCGTAGGGGCAGGCGAGGGAAACACCATATATTTT.

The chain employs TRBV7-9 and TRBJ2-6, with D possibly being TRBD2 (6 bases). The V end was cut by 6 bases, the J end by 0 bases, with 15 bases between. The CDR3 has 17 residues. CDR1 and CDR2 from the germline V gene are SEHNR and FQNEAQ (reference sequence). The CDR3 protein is CASSPGLLSSGANVLTF. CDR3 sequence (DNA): TGTGCCAGCAGTCCGGGACTCTTGAGCTCTGGGGCCAACGTCCTGACTTTC.

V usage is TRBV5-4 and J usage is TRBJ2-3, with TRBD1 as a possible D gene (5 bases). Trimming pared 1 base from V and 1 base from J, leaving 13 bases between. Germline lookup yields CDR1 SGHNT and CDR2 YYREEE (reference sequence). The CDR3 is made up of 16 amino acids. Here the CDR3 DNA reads TGTGCCAGCAGCTTGACAGGACCTTTTGGCACAGATACGCAGTATTTT. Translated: CASSLTGPFGTDTQYF.